This paragraph reports one T cell receptor beta chain. Its target is not known. The use of genomic DNA as template underpinned the TCR beta VDJ and CDR3 profiling. TCRdb processed the reads anew with MiXCR; each CDR3 protein has one entry. This repertoire shows about 130,000 distinct CDR3 sequences, about 48% found once; its top ten account for 2% to 3%. The sample comes from a study of CD8+CD57+ T cells in acquired aplastic anemia. Whole-study context: Sorted CD4+ and CD8+ cells yielded around 3 ug of DNA on average. Reads per healthy sample averaged about 10 million (CD4+) and about 12 million (CD8+). Overall study results and limits: Patients were compared with controls for CD8+ Simpson's diversity, and no significant difference emerged.

With 2 bases clipped from V and 2 bases from J, the junction kept 4 bases outside the gene matches. Germline assignment: CDR1 SGHRS and CDR2 YFSETQ. There are 14 residues in the CDR3. Source material: sorted CD4+, CD8+, or CD8+CD57+ T cells (not recorded which) from PBMCs. The clonotype comes from a human donor in good health, serving as a control. The V call is TRBV5-1, the J call TRBJ2-7; the match to TRBD2 covers 7 bases. The CDR3 nucleotides are TGCGCCAGCAGCTTAGCGGGGACTCCCTACGAGCAGTACTTC. It codes for CASSLAGTPYEQYF.